Described below is a single T cell receptor (beta chain) sequence and its context. This clone was seen a few times. Its antigen is currently not known. Qualities for individual bases were not recorded, and no much larger clone is one base off. These data originate in a study of sequential checkpoint blockade in melanoma (dated by TCRdb to about 2019). Background on the whole study: Patients were randomized 1:1 to first-line nivolumab followed by ipilimumab (arm A) or ipilimumab followed by nivolumab (arm B). Maintenance nivolumab came after each of the two trial sequences. In about 80% of the matched pre- and post-treatment tumor biopsy pairs, both biopsies came from the same lesion. Twenty-two patients had matched tumor biopsies taken before treatment and at week 13, after single-agent nivolumab (arm A) or ipilimumab (arm B). DNA from 75 to 95 pretreatment melanoma tumor samples underwent TCRbeta immunosequencing. The study at large found these results: Within-arm analyses of tumor T-cell fraction were limited by small sample sizes and reduced statistical power. Tumor T-cell fraction and clonality were correlated with PD-L1 staining and CD8+ T-cell counts, but not with mutational load. Achieving clinical benefit was about 30 times more likely for patients whose tumor T-cell fraction and clonality increased by week 13. Among patients in arm A, the nivolumab-first arm, pretreatment tumor TIL clonality was associated with response (P = .04). Larger, independent patient cohorts are needed to validate the response-prediction model that combines TCR metrics and mutation burden.

What the treatment or condition label conveys for this sample: randomized to nivolumab then ipilimumab (arm A) or the reverse (arm B). No trial patient had received prior DNA-damaging chemotherapy. Samples were obtained from patients with melanoma enrolled in CheckMate 064, a randomized, open-label phase II trial of sequential checkpoint blockade. Genomic DNA from formalin-fixed paraffin-embedded (FFPE) tissue samples was used for tumor TCR sequencing. At the junction V is shortened by 3 bases and J by 5 bases; bases outside the gene matches: 3. Looking up the germline V gene (reference sequence) yields CDR1 GTSNPN and CDR2 SVGIG. The CDR3, from cysteine to phenylalanine, totals 13 residues. Just the 39-base CDR3 DNA is kept, in frame starting at base 1. The immunoSEQ Assay was used to immunosequence TCRbeta CDR3 regions from genomic DNA. Genomic DNA was amplified by bias-controlled multiplex PCR before high-throughput sequencing. The study's processing was this. To quantify the absolute abundance of each unique TCRbeta CDR3 region, the sequences were collapsed and filtered. Clonality, defined as 1 minus Pielou's evenness, was calculated using productive rearrangements only. To compute tumor T-cell fraction, TCRbeta template counts were normalized to usable DNA, with usable DNA estimated from several housekeeping genes. A previously published method was used to identify clones whose frequencies were significantly greater in on-treatment samples than in baseline samples. TCRdb mirrors the immuneACCESS table, restricted to in-frame sequences. Some clones are absent from its copies; in checked studies, under half trace to an unresolved V gene, and the reason for the others is unknown. Clone size and V and J calls were adopted from that table, with D and trimming inferred from the DNA. In all, the sample holds 550 to 650 clones, and over 20% of those were seen once. The ten largest clonotypes hold 20% to 25% of the sample.

This TCR was recovered from a human donor with melanoma. The chain joins TRBV30 to TRBJ2-1; TRBD2 agrees with 8 junctional bases. Sequencing used tumor tissue (inferred from file names), obtained from a patient given nivolumab and ipilimumab in sequence. The DNA sequence is given as TGTGCCTGGAGAACTAGCGGACACAATGAGCAGTTCTTC. It encodes CAWRTSGHNEQFF.